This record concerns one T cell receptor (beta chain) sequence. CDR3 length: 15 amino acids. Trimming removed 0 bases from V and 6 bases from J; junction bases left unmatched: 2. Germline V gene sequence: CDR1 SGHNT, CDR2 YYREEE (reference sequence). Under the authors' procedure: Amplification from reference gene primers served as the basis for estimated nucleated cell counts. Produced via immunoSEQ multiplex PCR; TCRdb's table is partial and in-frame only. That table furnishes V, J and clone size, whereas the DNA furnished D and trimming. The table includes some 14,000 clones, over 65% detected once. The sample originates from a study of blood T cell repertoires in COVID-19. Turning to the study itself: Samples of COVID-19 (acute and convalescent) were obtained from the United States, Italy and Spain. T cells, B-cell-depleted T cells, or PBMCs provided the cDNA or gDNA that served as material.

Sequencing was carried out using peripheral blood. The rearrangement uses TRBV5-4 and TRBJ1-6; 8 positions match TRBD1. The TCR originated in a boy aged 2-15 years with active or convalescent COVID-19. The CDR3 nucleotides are TGTGCCAGCAGCTTGGGGACAGGGCCTAATTCACCCCTCCACTTT. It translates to CASSLGTGPNSPLHF. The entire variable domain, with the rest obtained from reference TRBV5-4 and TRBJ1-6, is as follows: ETGVTQSPTHLIKTRGQQVTLRCSSQSGHNTVSWYQQALGQGPQFIFQYYREEENGRGNFPPRFSGLQFPNYSSELNVNALELDDSALYLCASSLGTGPNSPLHFGNGTRLTVT.